This TCR beta chain was identified in a study of T cell responses to AZD1222 COVID-19 vaccine. Overall study results and limits: None of the repertoires were sampled until the peak T cell response had passed. It should be noted that donors were predominantly white British and more often female, and clonal diversity was possibly underestimated.

CDR1 is SNHLY, CDR2 FYNNEI, per germline. This CDR3 spans 13 amino acids. The V gene lost 8 bases and the J gene lost 2 bases, with 9 bases spanning the gap. The assay was immunoSEQ multiplex PCR, and TCRdb's table has in-frame clones only and misses some. Here the sample spans approximately 300,000 clones, approximately 94% being singletons. Points on this clone: The antigen is not known.

The chain uses TRBV2 and TRBJ2-2; D possibly corresponds to TRBD2 (5 bases). The source is an adult who received the AZD1222 COVID-19 vaccine. Source: peripheral blood, taken 28 days after the second AZD1222 dose. The CDR3 here is CASRGFNTGELFF. The CDR3 bases are TGTGCCAGCCGGGGTTTTAACACCGGGGAGCTGTTTTTT.